The source of this T cell receptor beta chain is a study of cytomegalovirus exposure and HLA in healthy donors. Study outcomes and limitations: Despite most TCR sequences being rare, some public TCRs occurred in many donors.

Worth noting for this clone: Its antigen is as yet unknown.

Sequencing used immunoSEQ multiplex PCR; TCRdb keeps in-frame clones, though not all of them. The top ten clones hold under 1.5% of a sample with some 49,000 clones, about 91% of them seen once. Germline CDR1 and CDR2: MNHNS and SASEGT. CDR3 length equals 16 residues. Between the trimmed V and J ends, which lost 3 bases and 6 bases, there was a span of 18 bases. The sample was PBMCs. J is TRBJ2-1 and V is TRBV6-1; perhaps TRBD2 as D (6 bases). This receptor was identified in a man younger than 35 in good health and CMV-seronegative. CDR3 sequence (DNA): TGTGCCAGCAGTGATCTCCCCGGGAGAGGGGTCAATGAGCAGTTCTTC. This gives the protein CASSDLPGRGVNEQFF.